This entry describes one T cell receptor beta chain. Its specificity is not known. These data belong to a study of cytomegalovirus exposure and HLA in healthy donors. The CDR3 covers 16 residues. V shed 2 bases and J shed 5 bases, with 19 bases lying between them. The germline gives CDR1 MDHEN, CDR2 SYDVKM. Study-wide findings and caveats: Most of the TCR beta V segments (in an earlier analysis) were productive either about 87% or about 30% of the time. Because they were indistinguishable, some V segments, including TRBV6-2 and TRBV6-3, were excluded. High sensitivity and specificity were reportedly achieved when the classifier diagnosed cytomegalovirus status.

Use of 60 Vbeta and 13 Jbeta primers characterized the PCR. Here immunoSEQ multiplex PCR was the method, and the copy in TCRdb shows in-frame clones only, minus some. This sample yields roughly 150,000 clones, of which approximately 75% are seen a single time; more than 2% belongs to the top ten. The receptor comes from a man between 50 and 59 years old in good health and CMV-seropositive. This sequence joins TRBV28 and TRBJ2-7, with D perhaps TRBD2 (5 bases). The specimen sequenced was PBMCs. The DNA of the CDR3 is TGTGCCAGCAGTTTAGAGGGTCGGCCTCAAGGGAACGAGCAGTACTTC. It codes for CASSLEGRPQGNEQYF.